This note documents a single TCR beta chain sequence. This sample was included in a study of shared clonotypes between healthy human individuals. Cells designated naive CD8 were CD45RO-negative and were positively selected for CCR7, with terminally differentiated effector memory CD45RA+ cells excluded. Germline CDR1 is MDHEN and CDR2 is SYDVKM. V shed 6 bases and J 6 bases; nucleotides not matched to a gene: 15. The CDR3 totals 17 residues. Sequencing was performed with immunoSEQ multiplex PCR; in TCRdb, only in-frame clones are kept and a portion is missing. The repertoire has around 2,000,000 clones, around 96% of them found once; the top ten carry about 1.1%.

The sequencing sample was made of naive CD8+ T cells sorted from blood. This rearrangement joins TRBV28 to TRBJ2-2; 8 positions agree with TRBD2. The sequence was obtained from a man younger than 30 in good health. This CDR3 reads CASRQISGELIPGELFF. CDR3 in DNA: TGTGCCAGCAGGCAGATTAGCGGGGAGTTAATCCCCGGGGAGCTGTTTTTT.